The present T cell receptor beta chain was sequenced within a study of beta chain features in type 1 diabetes listed by TCRdb under 2018. At the level of the whole study: Patients and healthy donors did not differ in mean age, gender distribution, total cell number or subset yield. Regulatory and stem cell-like memory subsets were isolated from only 8 patients and 8 healthy donors, whereas naive and central memory subsets came from all 30 or so donors. The study compared the TCRB repertoires of sorted circulating CD4+ T cell subsets in recently diagnosed type 1 diabetes patients with those in matched healthy donors. Across all samples, around 99 million sorted cells were examined, and cell number per subset correlated strongly with RNA yield.

The High Capacity cDNA Reverse Transcription Kit was used to reverse transcribe all of the isolated RNA, meaning that expressed TCRB transcripts were what got sequenced. Naive, central memory and regulatory T cell samples underwent deep immunoSEQ sequencing, averaging about 3.5 million total reads per sample. Sorted cells were lysed in RLT buffer and RNA was extracted with DNase-treated RNeasy Micro or Mini kits, depending on cell number. To prevent cross-contamination, each cell subset was processed individually, whereas patient and healthy donor samples were processed jointly. The immunoSEQ multiplex PCR was used to amplify TCRB sequences from cDNA, yielding 87-bp fragments that span the CDR3 region. Amplicons were sequenced on the Illumina HiSeq platform. The published analysis was carried out like this. PCR bias was computationally corrected using synthetic template baselines, reads within Hamming distance 2 were collapsed, and singletons that could not be merged were discarded. Reads were aligned against IMGT so that V, D and J genes, CDR3 length and insertions or deletions at six rearrangement sites could be assigned. Within each subset, clonotype counts were normalized to sorted cell number, and only after that were true diversity and Gini coefficients computed with the tcR R package. Repertoire sharing was quantified using the overlap coefficient calculated on TCRB nucleotide sequences. Out-of-frame TCRB sequences from naive cells were analyzed to stand in for the pre-selection repertoire. Held by TCRdb, this immuneACCESS table contains in-frame sequences only and omits some clones. Under half of the omission traces to an unresolved V gene where checked; the cause of the rest is unknown. V and J calls plus clone size are reproduced from that table; the DNA served to infer D and trimming. This sample lists around 280,000 clones; about 15% were detected once. The ten top clones hold roughly 0.015% of the sample.

The CDR1 and CDR2 encoded by the germline V gene (reference sequence) are SEHNR and FQNEAQ. Between the V and J ends, shortened by 8 bases and 2 bases respectively, the junction contains 11 bases. The CDR3 contains 13 residues, cysteine and phenylalanine counted. The kept DNA is CDR3 alone, 39 bases in frame from the first base. Broad study findings and their caveats: PCR may preferentially amplify shorter templates, but because patient and control samples were amplified and corrected together, any resulting skew would affect both groups equally. At VDJ recombination sites, type 1 diabetes patients had fewer insertions and more deleted nucleotides, which implies abnormalities in thymic rearrangement. Naive, central memory and regulatory TCRB repertoires appeared more similar among patients than among healthy donors. Because the HLA sub-analyses included only small numbers of individuals, any influence of HLA type on TCRB rearrangement was left unresolved. Type 1 diabetes patients showed a moderate but significant shortening of TCRB CDR3 length in all four CD4+ subsets. Because cDNA rather than genomic DNA was sequenced, highly expressing activated cells could have been over-represented, although no difference in activation and CD3 levels was found between groups.

This clone was recorded a few times. It has no known antigen specificity. No much larger clone exists at a distance of one base, and base qualities are not known. Each donor gave one peripheral blood draw, approximately 100 mL on average, collected into heparinised tubes. A BD FACSAria II and a panel including CD45RO, CCR7, CD25, CD127, CD95 and CD27 were used to sort naive, central memory, regulatory and stem cell-like memory CD4+ T cells. Every sorted population had a purity above 95%. PBMCs were separated immediately by Lymphoprep density gradient centrifugation and were stained directly, without being cultured. So that batch effects would be minimized, each experiment stained and sorted samples in pairs, pairing one healthy donor with one patient.

Recombination linked TRBV7-9 to TRBJ2-3; possibly the D gene is TRBD2, per 6 matching bases. The sequenced sample consisted of naive CD4+ T cells from blood. According to the study, the label for this sample's cell subset or site signals: true naive CD4+ T cells. The receptor was derived from a man aged 18 to 30 with type 1 diabetes. In nucleotides, the sequence is TGTGCCAGCCGGGACTTCACCACAGATACGCAGTATTTT. It translates to CASRDFTTDTQYF.